This TCR beta chain appears in the sequencing data of a study of technical replicates of blood from a few donors. The CDR3 has 12 amino acids. Trimming left V 8 bases short and J 4 bases short, with 11 bases between. Per the germline V gene, CDR1 is MNHNS and CDR2 is SASEGT. Clones were read by immunoSEQ multiplex PCR, and TCRdb kept only the in-frame ones, dropping some. The sample includes about 66,000 clones, 95% to 98% seen only once; the top ten take under 0.3%. The rearrangement uses TRBV6-1 and TRBJ1-2; D call uncertain. What was sequenced was T cells isolated from PBMCs. The sequence was obtained from a human donor in good health. The CDR3 reads CASASLGYGYTF. The DNA for the CDR3 is TGTGCCAGCGCTTCCCTCGGCTATGGCTACACCTTC.